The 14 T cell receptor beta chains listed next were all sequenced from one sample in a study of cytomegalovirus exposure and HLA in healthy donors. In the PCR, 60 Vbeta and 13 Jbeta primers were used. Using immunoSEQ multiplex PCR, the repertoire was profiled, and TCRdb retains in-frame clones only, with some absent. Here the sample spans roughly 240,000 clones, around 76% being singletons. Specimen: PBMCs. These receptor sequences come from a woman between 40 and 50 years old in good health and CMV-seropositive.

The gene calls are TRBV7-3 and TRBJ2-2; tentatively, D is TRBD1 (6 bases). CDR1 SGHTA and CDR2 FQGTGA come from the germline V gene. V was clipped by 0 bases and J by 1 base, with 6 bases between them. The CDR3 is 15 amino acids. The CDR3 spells CASSLTGQNTGELFF. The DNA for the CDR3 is TGTGCCAGCAGCTTAACGGGACAGAACACCGGGGAGCTGTTTTTT.

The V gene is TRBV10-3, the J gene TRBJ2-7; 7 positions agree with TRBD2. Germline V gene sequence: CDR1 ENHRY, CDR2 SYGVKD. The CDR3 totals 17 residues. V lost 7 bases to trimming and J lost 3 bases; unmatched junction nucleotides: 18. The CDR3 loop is CAITSSHDERGSYEQYF. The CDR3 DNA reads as TGTGCCATCACAAGCTCTCATGACGAACGCGGGAGCTACGAGCAGTACTTC.

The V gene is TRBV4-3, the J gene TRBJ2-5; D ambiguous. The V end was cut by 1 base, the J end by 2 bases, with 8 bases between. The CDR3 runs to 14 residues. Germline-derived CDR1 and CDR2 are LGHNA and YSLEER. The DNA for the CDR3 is TGCGCCAGCAGCCAAGTGTTTAGTCAAGAGACCCAGTACTTC. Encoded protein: CASSQVFSQETQYF.

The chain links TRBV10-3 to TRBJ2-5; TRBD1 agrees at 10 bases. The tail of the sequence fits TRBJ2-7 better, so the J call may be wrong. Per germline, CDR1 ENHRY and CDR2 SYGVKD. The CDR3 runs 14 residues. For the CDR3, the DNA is TGTGCCATCAGTCCGGGACAGGGGATCGACGAGCAGTACTTC. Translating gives CAISPGQGIDEQYF.

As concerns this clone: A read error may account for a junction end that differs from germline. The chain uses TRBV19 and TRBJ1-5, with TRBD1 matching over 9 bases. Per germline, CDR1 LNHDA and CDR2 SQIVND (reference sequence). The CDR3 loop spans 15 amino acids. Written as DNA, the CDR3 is TGTGCCAGTAGTCTAGACAGGGGGTTGGTCCAGCCCCAGCATTTT. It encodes CASSLDRGLVQPQHF.

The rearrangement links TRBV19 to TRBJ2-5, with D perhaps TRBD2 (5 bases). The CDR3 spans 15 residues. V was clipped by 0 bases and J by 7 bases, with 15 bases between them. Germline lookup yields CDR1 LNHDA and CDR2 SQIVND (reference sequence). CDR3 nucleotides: TGTGCCAGTAGTATAGACGGGGTGGGGTGGCGGACCCAGTACTTC. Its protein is CASSIDGVGWRTQYF.

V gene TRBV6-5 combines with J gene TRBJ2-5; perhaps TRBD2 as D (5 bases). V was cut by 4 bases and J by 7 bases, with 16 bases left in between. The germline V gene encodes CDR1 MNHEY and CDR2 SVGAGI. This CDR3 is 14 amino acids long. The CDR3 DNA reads TGTGCCAGCAGTTCCCAAGAGGGCGTAGGGACCCAGTACTTC. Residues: CASSSQEGVGTQYF.

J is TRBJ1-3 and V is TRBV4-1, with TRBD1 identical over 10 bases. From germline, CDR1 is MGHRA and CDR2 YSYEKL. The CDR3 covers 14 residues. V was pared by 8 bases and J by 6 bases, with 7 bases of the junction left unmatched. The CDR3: CASQDRGNENTIYF. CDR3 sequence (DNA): TGCGCCAGCCAGGACAGGGGGAATGAAAACACCATATATTTT.

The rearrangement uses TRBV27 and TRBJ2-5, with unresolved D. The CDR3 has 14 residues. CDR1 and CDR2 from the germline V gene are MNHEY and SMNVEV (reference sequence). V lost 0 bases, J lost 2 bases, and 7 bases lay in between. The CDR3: CASSLSLEQETQYF. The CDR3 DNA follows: TGTGCCAGCAGTTTATCGCTAGAGCAAGAGACCCAGTACTTC.

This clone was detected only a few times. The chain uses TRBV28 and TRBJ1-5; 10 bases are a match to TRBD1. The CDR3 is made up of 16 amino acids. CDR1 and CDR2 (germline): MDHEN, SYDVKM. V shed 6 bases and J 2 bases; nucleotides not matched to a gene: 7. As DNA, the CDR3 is TGTGCCAGCAGCCCAAGGACAGGGGGGGGCAATCAGCCCCAGCATTTT. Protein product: CASSPRTGGGNQPQHF.

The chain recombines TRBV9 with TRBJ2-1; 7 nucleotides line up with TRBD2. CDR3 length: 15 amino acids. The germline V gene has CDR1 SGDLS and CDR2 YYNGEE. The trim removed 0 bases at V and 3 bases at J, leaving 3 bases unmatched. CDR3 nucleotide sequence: TGTGCCAGCAGCGTAGCCAGCGGGAACTACAATGAGCAGTTCTTC. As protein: CASSVASGNYNEQFF. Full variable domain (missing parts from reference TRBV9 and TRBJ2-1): DSGVTQTPKHLITATGQRVTLRCSPRSGDLSVYWYQQSLDQGLQFLIQYYNGEERAKGNILERFSAQQFPDLHSELNLSSLELGDSALYFCASSVASGNYNEQFFGPGTRLTVL.

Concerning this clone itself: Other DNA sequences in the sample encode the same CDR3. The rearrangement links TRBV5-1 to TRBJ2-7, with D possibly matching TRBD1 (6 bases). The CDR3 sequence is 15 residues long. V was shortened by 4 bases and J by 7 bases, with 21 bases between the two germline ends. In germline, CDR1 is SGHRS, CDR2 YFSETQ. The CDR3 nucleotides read TGCGCCAGCAGCAATGGAAGGGTATGGCAGGGGGAGCAGTACTTC. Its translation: CASSNGRVWQGEQYF.

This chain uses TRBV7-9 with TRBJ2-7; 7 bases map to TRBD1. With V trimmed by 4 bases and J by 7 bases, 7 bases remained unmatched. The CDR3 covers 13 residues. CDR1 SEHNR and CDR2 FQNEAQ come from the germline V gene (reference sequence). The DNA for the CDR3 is TGTGCCAGCAGCTCCGACAGGGTGTGGGAGCAGTACTTC. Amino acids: CASSSDRVWEQYF.

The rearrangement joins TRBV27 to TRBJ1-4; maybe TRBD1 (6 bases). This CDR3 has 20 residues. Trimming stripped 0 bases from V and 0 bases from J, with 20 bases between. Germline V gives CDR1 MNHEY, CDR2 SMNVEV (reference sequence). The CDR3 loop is CASSLSTGFFVRATNEKLFF. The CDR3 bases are TGTGCCAGCAGTTTATCAACAGGGTTCTTTGTTCGAGCAACTAATGAAAAACTGTTTTTT.